Given below is one T cell receptor beta chain in context. Germline V gene data show CDR1 as SGHRS and CDR2 as YFSETQ. The CDR3 runs 14 residues. V lost 4 bases to trimming and J lost 0 bases; unmatched junction nucleotides: 3. Libraries were prepared by immunoSEQ multiplex PCR; TCRdb keeps only in-frame clonotypes and omits some of them. Of roughly 220,000 clones listed, 65% to 80% are singletons. The record originates from a study of cytotoxic CD8 clonotypes in ibrutinib-treated CLL. The V and J genes are TRBV5-1 and TRBJ1-1; the match to TRBD1 covers 7 bases. Material: PBMCs, obtained after 12 months of ibrutinib treatment. This sequence was found in a human donor with chronic lymphocytic leukemia. The CDR3 DNA reads as TGCGCCAGCAGCCGACAGGGCTTGAACACTGAAGCTTTCTTT. Translation: CASSRQGLNTEAFF.